This T cell receptor (beta chain) was recovered during a study of cytomegalovirus exposure and HLA in healthy donors. Germline-derived CDR1 and CDR2 are SGDLS and YYNGEE. The J segment lost 4 bases and the V segment lost 2 bases, leaving 1 base of the junction unmatched. The CDR3 runs to 16 residues. About this clone itself: Its antigen is still unknown.

Here immunoSEQ multiplex PCR was the method, and the copy in TCRdb shows in-frame clones only, minus some. Among over 100,000 clones listed, approximately 95% were seen once. Study-level points and caveats: Investigators reported some 150 TCR beta chains as tied to cytomegalovirus.

The sequencing sample was made of PBMCs. The TCR sequence derives from a woman between 18 and 29 years old in good health and CMV-seronegative. This chain uses TRBV9 with TRBJ2-2, with 14 bases fitting TRBD2. CDR3 loop: CASSVTSGGATGELFF. The CDR3 DNA follows: TGTGCCAGCAGCGTGACTAGCGGGGGGGCCACCGGGGAGCTGTTTTTT.